Listed below are T cell receptor beta chains from one sample, sequenced in a study of T cell repertoires in cytomegalovirus infection. These receptors have no known antigen. TCRdb ran MiXCR on the reads and lists one entry per CDR3 protein. Of around 340,000 distinct CDR3 sequences in the sample, almost 30% were seen once. This material consisted of cultured PBMCs, taken from culture after CMV antigen stimulation. These receptors were collected from a human donor in good health (CMV status not recorded). Some clones in this sample may be carry-over from other donors' samples. The CDR3 runs from the conserved cysteine through the conserved F or W. The D gene is left open where the match is weak. A clone size is listed for some rows: how often the clone was seen (once, few, many), or a class if it is expanded.

v_gene	abundance	d_gene	j_gene	CDR3aa	CDR3nt
TRBV14	.	TRBD1	TRBJ1-4	CASSQGRDSPNEKLFF	TGTGCCAGCAGCCAGGGCCGGGACAGCCCTAATGAAAAACTGTTTTTT
TRBV10-3	.	.	TRBJ2-1	CAIGGLAYNEQFF	TGTGCCATCGGGGGTTTAGCCTACAATGAGCAGTTCTTC
TRBV27	few	TRBD1	TRBJ1-1	CASSLKQGGFTEAFF	TGTGCCAGCAGTTTAAAACAGGGGGGGTTCACTGAAGCTTTCTTT
TRBV7-2	many	.	TRBJ2-5	CASSLDAGTETQYF	TGTGCCAGCAGCTTAGATGCAGGGACGGAGACCCAGTACTTC
TRBV5-4	.	.	TRBJ1-6	CASSLDAPPNSPLHF	TGTGCCAGCAGCTTGGATGCCCCACCAAATTCACCCCTCCACTTT
TRBV7-3	.	.	TRBJ1-1	CASSLQLTEAFF	TGTGCCAGCAGCTTACAGTTAACTGAAGCTTTCTTT
TRBV7-9	.	.	TRBJ2-3	CASSLRDGPTDTQYF	TGTGCCAGCAGCTTAAGAGACGGACCCACAGATACGCAGTATTTT
TRBV12-5	few	TRBD1	TRBJ1-1	CASGLSTGTGTEAFF	TGTGCTAGTGGTTTGTCGACAGGGACAGGCACTGAAGCTTTCTTT
TRBV4-2	.	TRBD2	TRBJ2-3	CASSRLPQLAGGRGTDTQYF	TGTGCCAGCAGCCGCCTTCCCCAACTAGCGGGGGGGCGGGGCACAGATACGCAGTATTTT
TRBV20-1	few	.	TRBJ2-1	CSARAVPLNEQFF	TGCAGTGCTAGGGCCGTACCTTTGAATGAGCAGTTCTTC
TRBV11-2	few	.	TRBJ2-7	CASSPLRWTYEQYF	TGTGCCAGCAGCCCCCTGAGGTGGACCTACGAGCAGTACTTC
TRBV6-5	.	.	TRBJ2-5	CASSFGGLIGETQYF	TGTGCCAGCAGTTTCGGAGGGTTGATAGGGGAGACCCAGTACTTC
TRBV7-2	many	TRBD1	TRBJ1-1	CASSLEFWDRGGMDTEAFF	TGTGCCAGCAGCCTAGAATTTTGGGACAGGGGGGGAATGGACACTGAAGCTTTCTTT
TRBV28	many	.	TRBJ2-6	CASSLRGGGANVLTF	TGTGCCAGCAGTTTAAGGGGTGGAGGGGCCAACGTCCTGACTTTC
TRBV20-1	.	TRBD2	TRBJ2-3	CSASLGLAGGGTDTQYF	TGCAGTGCTAGCTTGGGACTAGCGGGGGGGGGTACAGATACGCAGTATTTT
TRBV7-6	.	.	TRBJ2-7	CASSLGADTREQYF	TGTGCCAGCAGCTTAGGTGCGGACACCCGCGAGCAGTACTTC
TRBV6-5	.	.	TRBJ1-4	CASSYRQANEKLFF	TGTGCCAGCAGTTACCGACAGGCGAATGAAAAACTGTTTTTT
TRBV4-1	.	TRBD1	TRBJ1-1	CASSPTGDPSMNTEAFF	TGTGCCAGCAGCCCGACAGGGGACCCTTCGATGAACACTGAAGCTTTCTTT
TRBV14	.	.	TRBJ1-2	CASSQVFTGRDGYTF	TGTGCCAGCAGCCAAGTCTTTACAGGGAGAGATGGCTACACCTTC
TRBV23-1	.	.	TRBJ1-5	CASSQVAVRDQDSNQPQHF	TGCGCCAGCAGTCAAGTGGCAGTTCGGGACCAAGATAGCAATCAGCCCCAGCATTTT
TRBV7-2	many	.	TRBJ2-1	CASSSLVTLSAEEQFF	TGTGCCAGCAGCTCCCTGGTAACGCTCTCTGCGGAGGAGCAGTTCTTC
TRBV25-1	few	.	TRBJ1-4	CASSDSIQGRSEKLFF	TGTGCCAGCAGTGACTCCATCCAGGGGCGGAGTGAAAAACTGTTTTTT
TRBV7-2	many	.	TRBJ1-5	CASSLAAASNQPQHF	TGTGCCAGCAGCTTAGCGGCAGCTAGCAATCAGCCCCAGCATTTT
TRBV6-1	.	.	TRBJ2-5	CASSVGGLDETQYF	TGTGCCAGCAGCGTTGGGGGGCTGGATGAGACCCAGTACTTC
TRBV10-3	few	.	TRBJ2-1	CAIRQAALGDNEQFF	TGTGCCATCCGACAGGCAGCGCTTGGGGATAATGAGCAGTTCTTC
TRBV19	.	TRBD1	TRBJ2-5	CASSIASGRGRETQYF	TGTGCCAGTAGTATAGCGTCGGGCAGGGGGCGAGAGACCCAGTACTTC
TRBV7-2	.	.	TRBJ1-1	CASSLRGILNTEAFF	TGTGCCAGCAGCTTAAGGGGAATCTTGAACACTGAAGCTTTCTTT
TRBV12-3/TRBV12-4	.	.	TRBJ2-3	CASNPSGSTDTQYF	TGTGCCAGCAATCCGAGCGGGAGCACAGATACGCAGTATTTT
TRBV2	.	.	TRBJ2-7	CASSRRDADEQYF	TGTGCCAGCAGTCGCCGGGACGCCGACGAGCAGTACTTC
TRBV27	once	.	TRBJ1-1	CASRQQTMNTEAFF	TGTGCCAGCAGACAACAGACTATGAACACTGAAGCTTTCTTT
TRBV6-5	many	TRBD1	TRBJ1-6	CASSLGTVPYNSPLHF	TGTGCCAGCAGTCTCGGGACAGTTCCGTATAATTCACCCCTCCACTTT
TRBV4-2	few	.	TRBJ1-1	CASSQDTAVGTEAFF	TGTGCCAGCAGCCAAGATACTGCAGTAGGGACTGAAGCTTTCTTT
TRBV28	.	TRBD2	TRBJ2-5	CASRLLAGEETQYF	TGTGCCAGCAGGCTACTAGCGGGAGAAGAGACCCAGTACTTC
TRBV6-1	few	.	TRBJ1-3	CASSEAQGPSGNTIYF	TGTGCCAGCAGTGAAGCGCAGGGTCCCTCTGGAAACACCATATATTTT
TRBV7-8	.	.	TRBJ1-1	CASSGGLPELPNEAFF	TGTGCCAGCAGCGGGGGGCTACCCGAGCTCCCGAACGAAGCTTTCTTT
TRBV28	.	.	TRBJ2-7	CASLEAPRGDYEQYF	TGTGCCAGTCTCGAGGCTCCTCGAGGGGACTACGAGCAGTACTTC
TRBV6-1	.	.	TRBJ1-1	CASSEYPDKNTEAFF	TGTGCCAGCAGTGAATACCCAGACAAGAACACTGAAGCTTTCTTT
TRBV4-1	.	.	TRBJ2-1	CASSQPYRDDYNEQFF	TGTGCCAGCAGCCAACCCTACCGGGACGATTACAATGAGCAGTTCTTC
TRBV7-2	few	TRBD2	TRBJ2-1	CASSLDYGGRAANNEQFF	TGTGCCAGCAGCTTAGATTATGGCGGGAGGGCCGCTAACAATGAGCAGTTCTTC
TRBV29-1	.	.	TRBJ1-2	CSVSVGVEGMDYGYTF	TGCAGCGTTTCGGTAGGGGTGGAGGGTATGGACTATGGCTACACCTTC
TRBV12-3/TRBV12-4	.	.	TRBJ1-5	CASSLDRDYSNQPQHF	TGTGCCAGCAGTTTAGATCGAGATTATAGCAATCAGCCCCAGCATTTT
TRBV27	few	TRBD1	TRBJ2-2	CASSLWGQGENTGELFF	TGTGCCAGCAGTTTATGGGGACAGGGCGAAAACACCGGGGAGCTGTTTTTT